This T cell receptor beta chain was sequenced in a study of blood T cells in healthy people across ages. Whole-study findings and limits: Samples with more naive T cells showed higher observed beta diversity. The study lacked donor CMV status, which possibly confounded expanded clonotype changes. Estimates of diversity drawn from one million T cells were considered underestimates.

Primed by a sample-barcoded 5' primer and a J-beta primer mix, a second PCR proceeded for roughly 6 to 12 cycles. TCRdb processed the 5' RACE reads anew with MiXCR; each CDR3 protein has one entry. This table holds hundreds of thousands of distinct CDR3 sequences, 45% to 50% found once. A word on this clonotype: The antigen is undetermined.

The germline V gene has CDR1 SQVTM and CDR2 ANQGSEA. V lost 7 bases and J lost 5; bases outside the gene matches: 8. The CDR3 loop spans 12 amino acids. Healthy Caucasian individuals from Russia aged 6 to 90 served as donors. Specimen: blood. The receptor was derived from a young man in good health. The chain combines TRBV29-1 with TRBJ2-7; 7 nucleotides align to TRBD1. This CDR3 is CSANEGGHEQYF. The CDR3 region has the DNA TGCAGCGCGAACGAAGGGGGCCACGAGCAGTACTTC.